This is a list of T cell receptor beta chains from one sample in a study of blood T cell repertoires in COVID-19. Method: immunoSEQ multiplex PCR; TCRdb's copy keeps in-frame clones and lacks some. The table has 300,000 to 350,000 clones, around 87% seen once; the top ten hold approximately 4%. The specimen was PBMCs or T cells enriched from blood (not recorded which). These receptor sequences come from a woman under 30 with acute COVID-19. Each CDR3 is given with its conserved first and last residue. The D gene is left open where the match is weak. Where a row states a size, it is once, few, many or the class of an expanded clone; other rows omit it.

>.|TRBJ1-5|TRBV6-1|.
TGTGCCAGCAGTGAAAGGCGGAGCCAGCCCCAGCATTTT
CASSERRSQPQHF
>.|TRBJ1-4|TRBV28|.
TGTGCCAGCAGGCCCTGGACAGAGATGAAAACGGTTACGTTTTTT
CASRPWTEMKTVTFF
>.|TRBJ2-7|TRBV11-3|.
TGTGCCAGCAGCCCGGAGGACGGGCACTCCTACGAGCAGTACTTC
CASSPEDGHSYEQYF
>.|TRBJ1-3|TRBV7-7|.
TGTGCTAGCAGCTTAGCGCGGCTCGTCGAGGGATTCAGAAACACCATATATTTT
CASSLARLVEGFRNTIYF
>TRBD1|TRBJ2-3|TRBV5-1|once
TGCGCCAGCAGCGCGGGACAGGGAGTAGCAGATACGCAGTATTTT
CASSAGQGVADTQYF
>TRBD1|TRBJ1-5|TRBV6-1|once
TGTGCCAGCAGTGAATCGGACAGGGCTAACAATCAGCCCCAGCATTTT
CASSESDRANNQPQHF
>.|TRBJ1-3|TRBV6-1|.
TGTGCCAGCAGTGAATGGCAAACGTCTTATACTGGAAACACCATATATTTT
CASSEWQTSYTGNTIYF
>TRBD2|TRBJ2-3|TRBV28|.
TGTGCCAGCATTGGGGATTCCCCTCCCGGACTAGTGGTTCAGTATTTT
CASIGDSPPGLVVQYF
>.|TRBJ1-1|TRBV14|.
TGTGCCAGCAGCCAAAGCAGATCGCTAGGAGCTTTCTTT
CASSQSRSLGAFF
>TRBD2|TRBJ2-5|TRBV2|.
TGTGCCAGCACAGTCCCGGCGGGAGCGGCTGAGACCCAGTACTTC
CASTVPAGAAETQYF
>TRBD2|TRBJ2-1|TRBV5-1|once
TGCGCCAGCAGCATGGAGACTAGCGGGCCCTACAATGAGCAGTTCTTC
CASSMETSGPYNEQFF
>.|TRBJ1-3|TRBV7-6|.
TGTGCCAGCAGCTTATGGGCCGACTCTGGAAACACCATATATTTT
CASSLWADSGNTIYF
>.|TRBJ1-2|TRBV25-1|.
TGTGCCAGCAGTGAGACGGGGGTTCACTATGGCTACACCTTC
CASSETGVHYGYTF
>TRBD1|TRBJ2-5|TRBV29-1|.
TGCAGCGTTCAGGGGGCTCAAGAGACCCAGTACTTC
CSVQGAQETQYF
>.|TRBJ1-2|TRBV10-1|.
TGCGCCAGCAGTGAGGAGGGCTTTAACTATGGCTACACCTTC
CASSEEGFNYGYTF
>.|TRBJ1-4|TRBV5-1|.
TGCGCCAGCAGTCGGGGGTTAGGGGCGGAAAAACTGTTTTTT
CASSRGLGAEKLFF
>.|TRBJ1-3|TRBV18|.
TGTGCCAGCTCAGCAGACTCTGGAAACACCATATATTTT
CASSADSGNTIYF
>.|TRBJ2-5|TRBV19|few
TGTGCCAGTAGTCTCCGGAGGTCGTACCAAGAGACCCAGTACTTC
CASSLRRSYQETQYF
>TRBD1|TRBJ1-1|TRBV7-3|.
TGTGCCAGCAGCCTTATGGGACAGGGGGACACTGAAGCTTTCTTT
CASSLMGQGDTEAFF
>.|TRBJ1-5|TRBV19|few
TGTGCCAGTCAACCGGACAGCCGAGTTAATCAGCCCCAGCATTTT
CASQPDSRVNQPQHF
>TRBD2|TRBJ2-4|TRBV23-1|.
TGCGCCAGCAGTCAATCGAAAGCTTTGCGAGCGGGAACAAACATTCAGTACTTC
CASSQSKALRAGTNIQYF
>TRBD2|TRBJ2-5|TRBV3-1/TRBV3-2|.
TGTGCCAGCAGGCGACTAGCCGGAGAGACCCAGTACTTC
CASRRLAGETQYF
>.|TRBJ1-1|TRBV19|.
TGTGCCAGTAGTATAGGAGCTGAAGCTTTCTTT
CASSIGAEAFF
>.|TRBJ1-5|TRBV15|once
TGTGCCACCAGCAGAGATGGGGCACTGATTAGCAATCAGCCCCAGCATTTT
CATSRDGALISNQPQHF
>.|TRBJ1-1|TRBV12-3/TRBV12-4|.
TGTGCCAGCAGTCTTCAACAGGGTTGGAACGCTTTCTTT
CASSLQQGWNAFF
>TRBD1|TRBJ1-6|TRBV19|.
TGTGCCAGTAGTGTCGGACAGGCCGGCGAATCACCCCTCCACTTT
CASSVGQAGESPLHF
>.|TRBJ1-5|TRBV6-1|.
TGTGCCAGCAGTGAACACGTACAGACGGGCAATCAGCCCCAGCATTTT
CASSEHVQTGNQPQHF
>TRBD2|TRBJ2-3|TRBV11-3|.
TGTGCCAGCAGCCTAACTAGCGGGAGCCGGGCTAGCACAGATACGCAGTATTTT
CASSLTSGSRASTDTQYF
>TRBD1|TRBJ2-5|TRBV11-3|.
TGTGCCAGCAGCCCAGGGGGCGCGAAGACCCAGTACTTC
CASSPGGAKTQYF
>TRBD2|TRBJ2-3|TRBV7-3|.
TGTGCCAGCAGCCCCTGGGGGACTAGCGGACCCTCGGATACGCAGTATTTT
CASSPWGTSGPSDTQYF
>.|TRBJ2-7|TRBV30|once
TGTGCCTGGAGTGCTGGGCCGGGAACTGGCTACGAGCAGTACTTC
CAWSAGPGTGYEQYF
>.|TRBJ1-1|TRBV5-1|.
TGCGCCAGCAGCTTGGCGGACGGGGGGAACACTGAAGCTTTCTTT
CASSLADGGNTEAFF
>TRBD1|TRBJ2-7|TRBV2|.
TGTGCCAGCAGGGCAGGGACAGGCGAGCAGTACTTC
CASRAGTGEQYF
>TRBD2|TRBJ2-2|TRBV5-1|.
TGCGCCAGCAGCTTGGCTCCTAGCGGGAGACAAGGCGGGGAGCTGTTTTTT
CASSLAPSGRQGGELFF
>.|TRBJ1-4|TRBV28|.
TGTGCCAGCAGTCCTCCAGGGGTCGGAGAAAAACTGTTTTTT
CASSPPGVGEKLFF
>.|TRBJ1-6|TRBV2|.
TGTGCCAGCATAGGCGCCCGGGGGTATAATTCACCCCTCCACTTT
CASIGARGYNSPLHF
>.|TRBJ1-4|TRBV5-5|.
TGTGCCAGCAGCCGGGCAGGGAACGAAAAACTGTTTTTT
CASSRAGNEKLFF
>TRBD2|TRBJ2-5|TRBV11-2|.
TGTGCCAGCAGCTTAGTTGTAGCGGGAGTGGGATTAGAGGAGACCCAGTACTTC
CASSLVVAGVGLEETQYF
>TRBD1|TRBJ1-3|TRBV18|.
TGTGCCAGCTCACGGACAGGGGGCTCTGGAAACACCATATATTTT
CASSRTGGSGNTIYF
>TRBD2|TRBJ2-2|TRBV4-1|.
TGCGCCAGCAGCCAAGAAGCCGGGACTAGCCACACCGGGGAGCTGTTTTTT
CASSQEAGTSHTGELFF
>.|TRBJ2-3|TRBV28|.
TGTGCCAGCAGTTTATTGTGGAGGAGCACAGATACGCAGTATTTT
CASSLLWRSTDTQYF
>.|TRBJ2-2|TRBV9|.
TGTGCCAGCAGCGTAGTAGGCGGGGTAGGGGCCGGGGAGCTGTTTTTT
CASSVVGGVGAGELFF
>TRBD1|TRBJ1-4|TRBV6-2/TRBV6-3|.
TGTGCCAGCAGCTATTACAGGGGTGGAGAAAAACTGTTTTTT
CASSYYRGGEKLFF
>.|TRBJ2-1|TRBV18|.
TGTGCCAGCTCACTCCTAGAAGGAAATGAGCAGTTCTTC
CASSLLEGNEQFF
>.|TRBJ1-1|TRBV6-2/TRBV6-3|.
TGTGCCAGCAGTTACCAACAGGGTTATAGCACTGAAGCTTTCTTT
CASSYQQGYSTEAFF
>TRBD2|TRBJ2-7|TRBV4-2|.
TGTGCCAGCAGCGACGGACTAGCGAGCTCCTACGAGCAGTACTTC
CASSDGLASSYEQYF
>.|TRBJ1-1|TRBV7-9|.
TGTGCCAGCAGGGGGGGACGGAGGAACACTGAAGCTTTCTTT
CASRGGRRNTEAFF
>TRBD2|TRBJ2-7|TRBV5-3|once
TGTGCCAGATCCGAATCCCCGCCTGGGGCGGGAGGTGTTAGCTCCTACGAGCAGTACTTC
CARSESPPGAGGVSSYEQYF
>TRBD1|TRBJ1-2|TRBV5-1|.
TGCGCCAGCAGCTGGGACAGCAGAGGCGGTTGGGACCCTGGCTACACCTTC
CASSWDSRGGWDPGYTF
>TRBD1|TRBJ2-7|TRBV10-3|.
TGTGCCATCAGTGCTTCCGGGACAGCAGACTACGAGCAGTACTTC
CAISASGTADYEQYF